In its sample, the clone carrying this T cell receptor beta chain was seen once. The sample belongs to a study of blood T cell repertoires in COVID-19. Measured with immunoSEQ multiplex PCR; TCRdb has only the in-frame clones, and not every one. The sample lists approximately 100,000 clones; more than 80% were seen once. The CDR3 is made up of 13 amino acids. V was trimmed by 2 bases and J by 3 bases, leaving 8 bases between them. CDR1 and CDR2 from the germline V gene are SGHVS and FQNEAQ. The sequence was collected from an elderly woman with acute or convalescent COVID-19. The specimen sequenced was peripheral blood. This chain joins TRBV7-8 and TRBJ2-7; no clear D. Here the CDR3 DNA reads TGTGCCAGCAGCTTATACAGAGTCTACGAGCAGTACTTC. Amino acid sequence: CASSLYRVYEQYF.